A selection of T cell receptor beta chains follows, all from one sample in a study of blood T cell repertoires in COVID-19. Using immunoSEQ multiplex PCR, the repertoire was profiled, and TCRdb retains in-frame clones only, with some absent. Of some 200,000 clones listed, roughly four fifths are singletons. The sample comprised peripheral blood. The source of these receptors is a woman aged 40 to 55 with acute or convalescent COVID-19. Both conserved end residues are trimmed from each CDR3. Each record gives: V gene, J gene, CDR3 length, CDR3 protein.

v_call: TRBV19
j_call: TRBJ2-1
cdr3_length: 13
cdr3_aa: ASSITSGKYNEQF

v_call: TRBV7-8
j_call: TRBJ2-7
cdr3_length: 12
cdr3_aa: ASSHTGTSNEQY

v_call: TRBV6-5
j_call: TRBJ2-5
cdr3_length: 13
cdr3_aa: ASRVSGRAWETQY

v_call: TRBV3-1/TRBV3-2
j_call: TRBJ2-4
cdr3_length: 15
cdr3_aa: ASSQGNRLLAKNIQY

v_call: TRBV27
j_call: TRBJ2-6
cdr3_length: 13
cdr3_aa: ASTQGARGANVLT

v_call: TRBV18
j_call: TRBJ2-5
cdr3_length: 10
cdr3_aa: ASSPGGETQY

v_call: TRBV19
j_call: TRBJ1-1
cdr3_length: 11
cdr3_aa: ASKDRANTEAF

v_call: TRBV5-1
j_call: TRBJ2-3
cdr3_length: 13
cdr3_aa: ASLAGGPGSDTQY

v_call: TRBV3-1/TRBV3-2
j_call: TRBJ2-1
cdr3_length: 14
cdr3_aa: ASSEHGGGDYNEQF

v_call: TRBV7-2
j_call: TRBJ2-3
cdr3_length: 14
cdr3_aa: ASSLAGTSVTDTQY

v_call: TRBV7-8
j_call: TRBJ2-2
cdr3_length: 14
cdr3_aa: ASSLGAAPSTGELF

v_call: TRBV24-1
j_call: TRBJ1-1
cdr3_length: 15
cdr3_aa: ATSRTKVLCVNTEAF

v_call: TRBV6-1
j_call: TRBJ2-2
cdr3_length: 14
cdr3_aa: ASSDPSGGHTGELF

v_call: TRBV6-1
j_call: TRBJ2-3
cdr3_length: 15
cdr3_aa: ASSVSPAGPTLDTQY

v_call: TRBV14
j_call: TRBJ2-3
cdr3_length: 13
cdr3_aa: ASSQGLAGAGTQY

v_call: TRBV2
j_call: TRBJ2-2
cdr3_length: 12
cdr3_aa: ASSESRGPGELF

v_call: TRBV5-1
j_call: TRBJ2-7
cdr3_length: 13
cdr3_aa: ASSLLAGGPYEQY

v_call: TRBV5-1
j_call: TRBJ2-3
cdr3_length: 11
cdr3_aa: ASQTSGSDTQY

v_call: TRBV10-3
j_call: TRBJ2-7
cdr3_length: 13
cdr3_aa: AISDLGLAAYEQY

v_call: TRBV19
j_call: TRBJ1-2
cdr3_length: 12
cdr3_aa: ASSAYSGSDGYT

v_call: TRBV29-1
j_call: TRBJ1-6
cdr3_length: 16
cdr3_aa: SGHLQGTGDSYNSPLH

v_call: TRBV5-5
j_call: TRBJ1-5
cdr3_length: 12
cdr3_aa: ASSRVYSNQPQH

v_call: TRBV11-2
j_call: TRBJ1-4
cdr3_length: 16
cdr3_aa: ASSLGFGVQGAQEKLF

v_call: TRBV4-2
j_call: TRBJ1-4
cdr3_length: 14
cdr3_aa: ASSQGPGTEGEKLF

v_call: TRBV4-3
j_call: TRBJ2-5
cdr3_length: 11
cdr3_aa: ASSQEIRGTQY

v_call: TRBV3-1/TRBV3-2
j_call: TRBJ2-5
cdr3_length: 12
cdr3_aa: ASSLGGAQETQY

v_call: TRBV19
j_call: TRBJ2-7
cdr3_length: 13
cdr3_aa: ASSMGQGTTYEQY

v_call: TRBV7-9
j_call: TRBJ1-1
cdr3_length: 15
cdr3_aa: ASSSPPLRYGTTEAF

v_call: TRBV24-1
j_call: TRBJ2-1
cdr3_length: 13
cdr3_aa: ATSDSQYTDNEQF

v_call: TRBV5-1
j_call: TRBJ2-3
cdr3_length: 13
cdr3_aa: ASSLGPGHTDTQY

v_call: TRBV5-1
j_call: TRBJ2-2
cdr3_length: 14
cdr3_aa: ASSTWTGRNTGELF

v_call: TRBV7-8
j_call: TRBJ2-1
cdr3_length: 13
cdr3_aa: ASSPGTGGHNEQF

v_call: TRBV7-6
j_call: TRBJ2-7
cdr3_length: 13
cdr3_aa: ASSFGPGQSYEQY

v_call: TRBV7-9
j_call: TRBJ1-1
cdr3_length: 13
cdr3_aa: ASSLAQGARTEAF

v_call: TRBV11-1
j_call: TRBJ2-7
cdr3_length: 14
cdr3_aa: ASSLATPGLFYEQY

v_call: TRBV12-3/TRBV12-4
j_call: TRBJ1-2
cdr3_length: 11
cdr3_aa: ASSVTRNYGYT

v_call: TRBV12-3/TRBV12-4
j_call: TRBJ2-7
cdr3_length: 10
cdr3_aa: ASSRDSYEQY

v_call: TRBV27
j_call: TRBJ2-1
cdr3_length: 14
cdr3_aa: ASSLYGGRSYNEQF

v_call: TRBV2
j_call: TRBJ1-3
cdr3_length: 13
cdr3_aa: ASSEMAVSGNTIY

v_call: TRBV24-1
j_call: TRBJ2-5
cdr3_length: 15
cdr3_aa: ATSDPIAGDPQETQY

v_call: TRBV19
j_call: TRBJ2-1
cdr3_length: 11
cdr3_aa: ASTYRGFHEQF

v_call: TRBV18
j_call: TRBJ1-1
cdr3_length: 13
cdr3_aa: ASSPKGPGGTEAF

v_call: TRBV7-6
j_call: TRBJ2-3
cdr3_length: 14
cdr3_aa: ASSLAASGRWDTQY

v_call: TRBV27
j_call: TRBJ2-1
cdr3_length: 12
cdr3_aa: ASSPLGLAGDLF

v_call: TRBV27
j_call: TRBJ2-1
cdr3_length: 12
cdr3_aa: ASSGGSAYNEQF

v_call: TRBV30
j_call: TRBJ1-5
cdr3_length: 13
cdr3_aa: AWSSGQGAGQPQH

v_call: TRBV2
j_call: TRBJ2-1
cdr3_length: 11
cdr3_aa: ACKDSSYNEQF

v_call: TRBV12-5
j_call: TRBJ2-3
cdr3_length: 15
cdr3_aa: ASGLATGTGRGDTQY

v_call: TRBV19
j_call: TRBJ1-5
cdr3_length: 11
cdr3_aa: ASRTGGPQPQH

v_call: TRBV6-5
j_call: TRBJ2-4
cdr3_length: 13
cdr3_aa: ASSSIRGPQNIQY

v_call: TRBV6-4
j_call: TRBJ2-3
cdr3_length: 13
cdr3_aa: ASSDSGQGADTQY

v_call: TRBV5-1
j_call: TRBJ2-1
cdr3_length: 15
cdr3_aa: ASSLPGLAGYYNEQF

v_call: TRBV30
j_call: TRBJ1-2
cdr3_length: 12
cdr3_aa: AWIPSSGYYGYT

v_call: TRBV10-3
j_call: TRBJ2-5
cdr3_length: 12
cdr3_aa: AISEGQPRETQY

v_call: TRBV30
j_call: TRBJ2-3
cdr3_length: 12
cdr3_aa: AWITSGRTDTQY

v_call: TRBV18
j_call: TRBJ2-6
cdr3_length: 15
cdr3_aa: ASSTGQGALGANVLT

v_call: TRBV18
j_call: TRBJ2-7
cdr3_length: 14
cdr3_aa: ASSPTPTGGGYEQY

v_call: TRBV10-3
j_call: TRBJ2-2
cdr3_length: 17
cdr3_aa: AISEPGTSGVWNTGELF

v_call: TRBV24-1
j_call: TRBJ1-5
cdr3_length: 11
cdr3_aa: ATSWGGDQPQH